Listed here is a single TCR beta chain. Per germline, CDR1 SQVTM and CDR2 ANQGSEA. This CDR3 contains 15 residues. V shed 4 bases and J 5 bases; nucleotides not matched to a gene: 9. The sample originates from a study of blood T cell repertoires in COVID-19. Study-level background: The samples span acute and convalescent COVID-19 from the United States, Italy and Spain. PBMCs, B-cell-depleted T cells, or T cells were the source of the cDNA or gDNA that made up the material.

Source study methods: Reference gene primer amplification yielded estimated nucleated cell counts. TCRdb keeps only in-frame clones here, not all; method: immunoSEQ multiplex PCR. The D gene and trimming were derived from the DNA, and the V and J assignments and clone size from that table. The repertoire holds around 250,000 clones, with approximately 80% as singletons. The origin of this receptor is a young woman with acute or convalescent COVID-19. The chain has TRBV29-1 and TRBJ2-3; the match to TRBD1 covers 10 bases. Sequencing used peripheral blood. The CDR3 coding sequence is TGCAGCGTTGCAGCGTCGGGACAGGGGAGAGATACGCAGTATTTT. It translates to CSVAASGQGRDTQYF.